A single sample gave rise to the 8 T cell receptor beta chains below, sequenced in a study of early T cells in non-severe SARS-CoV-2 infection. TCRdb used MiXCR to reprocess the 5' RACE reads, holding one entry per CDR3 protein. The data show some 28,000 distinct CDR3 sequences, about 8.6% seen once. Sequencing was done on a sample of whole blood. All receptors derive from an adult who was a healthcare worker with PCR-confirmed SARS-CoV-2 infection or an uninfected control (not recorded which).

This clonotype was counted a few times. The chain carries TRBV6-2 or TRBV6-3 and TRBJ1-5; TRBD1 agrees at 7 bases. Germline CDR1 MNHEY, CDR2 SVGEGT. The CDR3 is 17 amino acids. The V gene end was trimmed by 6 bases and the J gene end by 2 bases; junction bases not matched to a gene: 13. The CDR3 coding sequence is TGTGCCAGCAGCCTCACCAACCACAGGGGAGGCAATCAGCCCCAGCATTTT. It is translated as CASSLTNHRGGNQPQHF.

DNA of the CDR3: TGTGCCAGCAGCCAAGGGGACACAGCTAACTATGGCTACACCTTC. Translation gives CASSQGDTANYGYTF. This sequence joins TRBV3-1 and TRBJ1-2; D perhaps matches TRBD1 (6 bases). This CDR3 contains 15 residues. V lost 1 base, J lost 0 bases, and 9 bases lay in between. Germline-derived CDR1 and CDR2 are LGHDT and YNNKEL (reference sequence).

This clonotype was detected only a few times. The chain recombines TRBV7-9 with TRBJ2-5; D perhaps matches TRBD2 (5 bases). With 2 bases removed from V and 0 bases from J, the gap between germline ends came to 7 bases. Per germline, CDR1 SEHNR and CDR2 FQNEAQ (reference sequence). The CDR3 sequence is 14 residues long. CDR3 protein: CASSLYGDQETQYF. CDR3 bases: TGTGCCAGCAGCTTATACGGGGACCAAGAGACCCAGTACTTC.

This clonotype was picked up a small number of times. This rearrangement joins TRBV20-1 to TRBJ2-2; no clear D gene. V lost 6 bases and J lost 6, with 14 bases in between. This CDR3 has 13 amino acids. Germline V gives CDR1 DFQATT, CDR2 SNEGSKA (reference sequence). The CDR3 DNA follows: TGCAGTGCCCATAATGGAGCAGCCGGGGAGCTGTTTTTT. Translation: CSAHNGAAGELFF.

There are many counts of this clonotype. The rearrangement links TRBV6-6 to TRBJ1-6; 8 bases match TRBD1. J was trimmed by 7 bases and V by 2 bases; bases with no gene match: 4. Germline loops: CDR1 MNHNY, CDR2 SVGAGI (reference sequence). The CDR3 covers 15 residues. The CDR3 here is CASSYGDRGNSPLHF. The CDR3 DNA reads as TGTGCCAGCAGTTACGGCGACAGGGGCAATTCACCCCTCCACTTT.

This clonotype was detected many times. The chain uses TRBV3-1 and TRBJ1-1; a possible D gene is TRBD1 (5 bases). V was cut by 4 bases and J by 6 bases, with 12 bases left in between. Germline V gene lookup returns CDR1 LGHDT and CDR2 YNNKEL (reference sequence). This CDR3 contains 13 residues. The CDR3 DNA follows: TGTGCCAGCAGCCTAGGGGTCCCCGCTGAAGCTTTCTTT. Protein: CASSLGVPAEAFF.

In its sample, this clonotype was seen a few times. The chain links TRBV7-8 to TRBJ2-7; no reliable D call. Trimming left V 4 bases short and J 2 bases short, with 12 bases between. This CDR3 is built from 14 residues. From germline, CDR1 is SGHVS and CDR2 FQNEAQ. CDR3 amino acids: CASSSRTATYEQYF. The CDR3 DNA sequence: TGTGCCAGCAGCTCCCGGACGGCCACCTACGAGCAGTACTTC.

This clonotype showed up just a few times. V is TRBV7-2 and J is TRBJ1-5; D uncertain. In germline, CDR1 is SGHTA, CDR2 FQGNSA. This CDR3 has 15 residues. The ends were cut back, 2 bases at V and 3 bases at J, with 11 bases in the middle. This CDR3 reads CASSLQGNTNQPQHF. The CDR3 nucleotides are TGTGCCAGCAGCTTACAAGGGAATACCAATCAGCCCCAGCATTTT.